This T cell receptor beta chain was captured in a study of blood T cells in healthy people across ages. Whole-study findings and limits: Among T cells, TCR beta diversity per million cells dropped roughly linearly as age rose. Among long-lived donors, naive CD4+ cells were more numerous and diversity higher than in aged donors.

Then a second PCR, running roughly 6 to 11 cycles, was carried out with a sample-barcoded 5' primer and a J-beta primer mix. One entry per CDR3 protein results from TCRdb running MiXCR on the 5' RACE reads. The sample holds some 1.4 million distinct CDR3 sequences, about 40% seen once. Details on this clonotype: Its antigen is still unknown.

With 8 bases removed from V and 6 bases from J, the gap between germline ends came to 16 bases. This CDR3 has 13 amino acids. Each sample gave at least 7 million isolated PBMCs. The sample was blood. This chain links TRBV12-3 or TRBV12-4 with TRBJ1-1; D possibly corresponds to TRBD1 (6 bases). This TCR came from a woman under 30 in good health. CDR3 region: CASDGTNQAEAFF. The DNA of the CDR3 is TGTGCCAGCGATGGGACAAATCAGGCTGAAGCTTTCTTT.